Listed here are 13 T cell receptor beta chains from one sample, sequenced in a study of blood T cell repertoires in COVID-19 (dated by TCRdb to 2018 to 2021). The library came from the immunoSEQ multiplex PCR assay. Drawn from immuneACCESS, this table holds only the in-frame rearrangements with V and J called that TCRdb kept. Clones are partly lost; checked studies trace under half to an unresolved V gene and leave the rest unexplained. The sample table records 140,000 to 150,000 clones; about 80% of these occur just once. The ten top clones hold about 3.5% of the sample. The sequencing input was peripheral blood. These receptors were obtained from a man in his 70s who had recovered from COVID-19.

This chain links TRBV30 with TRBJ2-3; 7 bases agree with TRBD1. The J segment lost 2 bases and the V segment lost 8 bases, leaving 10 bases of the junction unmatched. Germline V lookup: CDR1 GTSNPN, CDR2 SVGIG (reference sequence). This CDR3 spans 14 amino acids. The DNA of the CDR3 is TGTGCCAGATCTCGACAGGGTATCACAGATACGCAGTATTTT. Protein sequence: CARSRQGITDTQYF.

This clone was counted once. The gene calls are TRBV19 and TRBJ1-2; 9 bases are shared with TRBD1. J gave up 2 bases and V 5 bases, and 12 bases lay outside the gene matches. Germline CDR1 is LNHDA and CDR2 is SQIVND (reference sequence). The CDR3 extends over 17 amino acids. This chain's CDR3 is CASSANSGTGRNYGYTF. The CDR3 nucleotides are TGTGCCAGTAGTGCAAACTCCGGGACAGGGAGGAACTATGGCTACACCTTC.

The rearrangement links TRBV20-1 to TRBJ2-3, with D possibly matching TRBD2 (5 bases). Germline values: CDR1 DFQATT, CDR2 SNEGSKA (reference sequence). There are 11 residues in the CDR3. Trimming removed 7 bases at V and 9 bases at J, with 14 bases between. CDR3 sequence: CSVNGVATQYF. The CDR3 DNA reads as TGCAGTGTCAACGGGGTAGCAACGCAGTATTTT.

The chain links TRBV30 to TRBJ1-3, with D uncertain. The CDR3 extends over 14 amino acids. V dropped 4 bases and J dropped 9 bases, with 19 bases sitting between them. Germline values: CDR1 GTSNPN, CDR2 SVGIG (reference sequence). The CDR3 coding sequence is TGTGCCTGGACCCCTGAGCGGCCCTGGGGCACCATATATTTT. Translating gives CAWTPERPWGTIYF.

The chain employs TRBV4-1 and TRBJ2-2; TRBD2 agrees at 13 bases. CDR1 is MGHRA, CDR2 YSYEKL, per germline. Trimming removed 0 bases from V and 7 bases from J; junction bases left unmatched: 11. The CDR3 runs to 19 residues. CDR3 bases: TGCGCCAGCAGCCAAGATGTGACTAGCGGGAGGTTAAGGGGCGGGGAGCTGTTTTTT. It codes for CASSQDVTSGRLRGGELFF.

The chain joins TRBV9 to TRBJ2-1; D not certain. Trimming took 0 bases from V and 0 from J, leaving 13 bases between them. Looked up from germline, CDR1 is SGDLS and CDR2 is YYNGEE. There are 17 residues in the CDR3. This CDR3 reads CASSVELRPSSYNEQFF. DNA for the CDR3: TGTGCCAGCAGCGTAGAGTTGCGCCCAAGCTCCTACAATGAGCAGTTCTTC.

The V gene is TRBV5-1, the J gene TRBJ2-2; tentatively, D is TRBD1 (6 bases). V was trimmed by 0 bases and J by 7 bases, leaving 13 bases between them. Germline V gene data show CDR1 as SGHRS and CDR2 as YFSETQ. The CDR3 has 15 residues. DNA of the CDR3: TGCGCCAGCAGCTTGGGACAGGCATTGAGCGGGGAGCTGTTTTTT. Its translation is CASSLGQALSGELFF.

The CDR3 loop reads CASTDRASGGEKLFF. The CDR3 DNA sequence: TGCGCCAGCACAGACAGGGCGTCAGGAGGTGAAAAACTGTTTTTT. The chain has TRBV5-1 and TRBJ1-4; 7 nucleotides agree with TRBD1. The CDR3 extends over 15 amino acids. Trimming removed 6 bases from V and 7 bases from J; junction bases left unmatched: 12. Germline CDR1 and CDR2: SGHRS and YFSETQ. Full variable domain (missing parts from reference TRBV5-1 and TRBJ1-4): KAGVTQTPRYLIKTRGQQVTLSCSPISGHRSVSWYQQTPGQGLQFLFEYFSETQRNKGNFPGRFSGRQFSNSRSEMNVSTLELGDSALYLCASTDRASGGEKLFFGSGTQLSVL.

V is TRBV7-8 and J is TRBJ1-1; D unclear. Germline V gene lookup returns CDR1 SGHVS and CDR2 FQNEAQ. V was pared by 1 base and J by 6 bases, with 9 bases between. The CDR3 sequence is 13 residues long. For the CDR3, the DNA is TGTGCCAGCAGCTTAGATGCAGGCTCTGAAGCTTTCTTT. Translating it yields CASSLDAGSEAFF. The whole variable domain, remainder taken from reference TRBV7-8 and TRBJ1-1, is GAGVSQSPRYKVAKRGQDVALRCDPISGHVSLFWYQQALGQGPEFLTYFQNEAQLDKSGLPSDRFFAERPEGSVSTLKIQRTQQEDSAVYLCASSLDAGSEAFFGQGTRLTVV.

The V and J genes are TRBV11-2 and TRBJ2-5, with 8 bases matching TRBD2. Germline V CDR1 and CDR2: SGHAT, FQNNGV. Losses at the gene ends were 4 bases for V and 2 bases for J; bases not matched to a gene: 6. The CDR3 covers 15 residues. The CDR3 loop is CASSYEASGQETQYF. The CDR3 bases are TGTGCCAGCAGCTATGAGGCTAGCGGGCAAGAGACCCAGTACTTC.

This rearrangement joins TRBV5-1 to TRBJ2-5; a possible D gene is TRBD1 (5 bases). Looked up from germline, CDR1 is SGHRS and CDR2 is YFSETQ. With 2 bases removed from V and 2 bases from J, the gap between germline ends came to 16 bases. CDR3 length: 16 residues. CDR3 in DNA: TGCGCCAGCAGCTTCCGAACAGGTGGATCGCAAGAGACCCAGTACTTC. Protein product: CASSFRTGGSQETQYF.

The rearrangement joins TRBV27 to TRBJ2-1; 11 positions match TRBD2. The CDR3 contains 15 residues. The trim removed 4 bases at V and 3 bases at J, leaving 2 bases unmatched. Germline CDR1 reads MNHEY; CDR2 reads SMNVEV (reference sequence). The CDR3 DNA reads TGTGCCAGCAGTTCAGGGACTAGCGGCTACAATGAGCAGTTCTTC. It yields the protein CASSSGTSGYNEQFF.

The chain joins TRBV5-1 to TRBJ2-1; 10 positions match TRBD2. Germline V CDR1 and CDR2: SGHRS, YFSETQ. Trimming cost V 4 bases and J 3 bases; bases outside gene matches: 7. CDR3 length: 16 amino acids. CDR3 nucleotide sequence: TGCGCCAGCAGCCCACCCACTAGCGGGGACTACAATGAGCAGTTCTTC. Amino acids: CASSPPTSGDYNEQFF.